This is a list of T cell receptor beta chains from one sample in a study of tumor T cells in aggressive B-cell lymphoma. Clones were sequenced by immunoSEQ multiplex PCR, and TCRdb holds only the in-frame ones, with some missing. The sample has several thousand clones, around 86% seen once; the top ten hold more than 2.5%. Sequencing was performed on tumor tissue. The receptor source for this set is an adult with diffuse large B cell lymphoma. Both conserved end residues are part of each CDR3. A D gene is named only where the DNA matches it firmly. For some rows the clone size is stated as once, few or many, or as a class when expanded; others skip it.

size,J,D,V,DNA,CDR3
NA,TRBJ2-7,NA,TRBV29-1,TGCAGCGTTGAAGCTCGCGACTACGAGCAGTACTTC,CSVEARDYEQYF
NA,TRBJ2-5,NA,TRBV5-1,TGCGCCAGCAGCTTGCTACGGGTCGAAGAGACCCAGTACTTC,CASSLLRVEETQYF
NA,TRBJ1-2,TRBD1,TRBV11-1,TGTGCCAGCAGCTTGACAGGGACTCACGAGGGCTACACCTTC,CASSLTGTHEGYTF
few,TRBJ1-3,NA,TRBV5-1,TGCGCCAGCAGCTTGGTCTCCGGCTCTGGAAACACCATATATTTT,CASSLVSGSGNTIYF
NA,TRBJ2-1,TRBD1,TRBV4-3,TGCGCCAGCAGCCAAGATTCGACAGGGCCCACCTATGAGCAGTTCTTC,CASSQDSTGPTYEQFF
NA,TRBJ1-2,TRBD1,TRBV16,TGTGCCAGCAGCCCCCGGGACAGGGTAATGGGTGACTACACCTTC,CASSPRDRVMGDYTF
NA,TRBJ1-4,NA,TRBV10-3,TGTGCCATCAGAGCGGGCGGGGGGGGAACTAATGAAAAACTGTTTTTT,CAIRAGGGGTNEKLFF
once,TRBJ2-7,TRBD2,TRBV7-6,TGTGCCAGCAGCTTAGGCGCCGGGAGGGCTGTGTACGAGCAGTACTTC,CASSLGAGRAVYEQYF
once,TRBJ1-5,TRBD1,TRBV6-5,TGTGCCAGCAGGAGACAGGGGTACAATCAGCCCCAGCATTTT,CASRRQGYNQPQHF
NA,TRBJ1-1,NA,TRBV5-1,TGCGCCAGCAGCTTGAATCAGGGCCTGATTGAAGCTTTCTTT,CASSLNQGLIEAFF
NA,TRBJ1-1,TRBD1,TRBV7-3,TGTGCCAGCAGCCCCCGAGGGGGCACAGGGACTGAAGCTTTCTTT,CASSPRGGTGTEAFF
NA,TRBJ2-1,TRBD2,TRBV7-6,TGTGCCAGCAGCTTACCTTCGGGGGGGAGCTCCTACAATGAGCAGTTCTTC,CASSLPSGGSSYNEQFF
NA,TRBJ1-5,TRBD1,TRBV27,TGTGCCAGTCGGGACAGGGGGATTGATATGGGCAATCAGCCCCAGCATTTT,CASRDRGIDMGNQPQHF
NA,TRBJ2-7,NA,TRBV5-1,TGCGCCAGCAGCTGGCCAGAGGGCCCCGATTACGAGCAGTACTTC,CASSWPEGPDYEQYF
NA,TRBJ1-2,TRBD1,TRBV7-8,TGTGCCAGCAGCAGACGGACAGGGGAGGATGGCTACACCTTC,CASSRRTGEDGYTF
NA,TRBJ2-5,TRBD2,TRBV7-9,TGTGCCAGCAGCAGAAAGGGACTAGAACAAGAGACCCAGTACTTC,CASSRKGLEQETQYF
NA,TRBJ2-1,TRBD2,TRBV18,TGTGCCAGCTCACCTACCGGGGGGAGCAGCTCCTACAATGAGCAGTTCTTC,CASSPTGGSSSYNEQFF
once,TRBJ1-1,TRBD1,TRBV27,TGTGCCAGCAGTTCATCGACAGGGCCGGGGACTGAAGCTTTCTTT,CASSSSTGPGTEAFF
NA,TRBJ2-2,TRBD2,TRBV9,TGTGCCAGCAGCGTACAAGCGGGAGTAGGAACCGGGGAGCTGTTTTTT,CASSVQAGVGTGELFF
once,TRBJ1-5,NA,TRBV6-1,TGTGCCAGCAGTGATGTCGGGGTTTGGCAGCCCCAGCATTTT,CASSDVGVWQPQHF
NA,TRBJ2-5,NA,TRBV7-9,TGTGCCAGCAGCGTTGTCCCTACAGATCAAGAGACCCAGTACTTC,CASSVVPTDQETQYF
NA,TRBJ1-5,TRBD1,TRBV29-1,TGCAGCGTTCCATCCTTACAGGGGAGCAATCAGCCCCAGCATTTT,CSVPSLQGSNQPQHF
NA,TRBJ1-1,TRBD1,TRBV6-5,TGTGCCAGCAGCCGACAGGGATTCGAAGCTTTCTTT,CASSRQGFEAFF
NA,TRBJ1-4,NA,TRBV27,TGTGCCAGCAGTCCCACAGGGTCGGATGAAAAACTGTTTTTT,CASSPTGSDEKLFF
NA,TRBJ1-1,NA,TRBV28,TGTGCCAGCAGTTTTGGGGCGGCTGAAGCTTTCTTT,CASSFGAAEAFF
NA,TRBJ2-5,TRBD1,TRBV6-1,TGTGCCAGCAGTTATACAGGGGAAGAGACCCAGTACTTC,CASSYTGEETQYF
NA,TRBJ1-1,TRBD1,TRBV19,TGTGCCAGTAGTAAGGCAGGGGGGAACACTGAAGCTTTCTTT,CASSKAGGNTEAFF
NA,TRBJ2-5,NA,TRBV9,TGTGCCAGCAGCGTAGGGTCGGGGATCCAAGAGACCCAGTACTTC,CASSVGSGIQETQYF
NA,TRBJ2-7,TRBD2,TRBV7-9,TGTGCCAGCAGCTTCTTGGCTAGCGGGACCTACGAGCAGTACTTC,CASSFLASGTYEQYF
NA,TRBJ1-5,NA,TRBV19,TGTGCCAGTAGTGGGGTCTGGGAGGGGAGGAATCAGCCCCAGCATTTT,CASSGVWEGRNQPQHF
once,TRBJ1-5,NA,TRBV19,TGTGCCAGTAGTATTCGGGATAGCAATCAGCCCCAGCATTTT,CASSIRDSNQPQHF
NA,TRBJ2-1,NA,TRBV6-5,TGTGCCAGCAGTTACGACAGTCCCAATGAGCAGTTCTTC,CASSYDSPNEQFF
NA,TRBJ2-1,TRBD1,TRBV4-3,TGCGCCAGCAGCCAAGAATCCGCCGACAGGGCCAGCTCCTACAATGAGCAGTTCTTC,CASSQESADRASSYNEQFF
once,TRBJ1-1,TRBD1,TRBV5-1,TGCGCCAGCAGCTGGACAGGGCTAAACACTGAAGCTTTCTTT,CASSWTGLNTEAFF
once,TRBJ2-1,NA,TRBV14,TGTGCCAGCAGCCAAGAGATTGACCCCAGGGATGAGCAGTTCTTC,CASSQEIDPRDEQFF
NA,TRBJ2-1,NA,TRBV19,TGTGCCAGTAGTATTTGGGTCCGGGAGTCTAATGAGCAGTTCTTC,CASSIWVRESNEQFF
NA,TRBJ2-2,TRBD1,TRBV4-1,TGCGCCAGCAGCCAAGAAGGGGGCCTAGCCGGACTCTCCGGGGAGCTGTTTTTT,CASSQEGGLAGLSGELFF
NA,TRBJ2-7,TRBD1,TRBV9,TGCGCCAGCAGCGCGGGGACAGGGGACTACGAGCAGTACTTC,CASSAGTGDYEQYF
NA,TRBJ2-7,TRBD1,TRBV19,TGTGCCAGTATGGATTGGTTCGGGACAGGGCTGAACGAGCAGTACTTC,CASMDWFGTGLNEQYF